The 20 T cell receptor beta chains listed next were all sequenced from one sample in a study of blood T cell repertoires in COVID-19 (dated by TCRdb to 2020 to 2021). The library was prepared using the immunoSEQ multiplex PCR assay. TCRdb limited this immuneACCESS table to in-frame rearrangements with V and J called. A share of clones is missing; checked studies link under half to unresolved V genes, and the rest is unexplained. This sample is represented by about 140,000 clones; approximately 84% of them were singletons. The ten biggest clones cover 44% of the sample. The sample consisted of peripheral blood. The receptor source for this set is a human donor in a cohort sampled during active COVID-19.

CDR3: CASEEVDEQFF. For the CDR3, the DNA is TGTGCCAGCGAGGAGGTTGATGAGCAGTTCTTC. The gene calls are TRBV6-5 and TRBJ2-1, with TRBD2 as a possible D gene (5 bases). Trimming took off 8 bases at V and 8 bases at J, with 10 bases between the two ends. Germline V gene lookup returns CDR1 MNHEY and CDR2 SVGAGI. The CDR3 is 11 amino acids.

This sequence joins TRBV5-1 and TRBJ1-4, with 8 bases that match TRBD1. V was clipped by 4 bases and J by 4 bases; unmatched bases: 9. The CDR3 contains 16 residues. Germline V gene lookup returns CDR1 SGHRS and CDR2 YFSETQ. The CDR3 region has the DNA TGCGCCAGCAGCATGATACCGGGACAGGTTAATGAAAAACTGTTTTTT. It codes for CASSMIPGQVNEKLFF.

The chain uses TRBV6-2 or TRBV6-3 and TRBJ1-1; no clear D. V gave up 4 bases and J gave up 0 bases, with 6 bases separating them. Germline CDR1 MNHEY, CDR2 SVGEGT. The CDR3 sequence is 13 residues long. CDR3 in DNA: TGTGCCAGCAGTTCTCCCCTGAACACTGAAGCTTTCTTT. It codes for CASSSPLNTEAFF.

This clone is a singleton in its sample. V and J are TRBV7-3 and TRBJ1-3, with TRBD1 matching over 9 bases. Unmatched junction bases numbered 7, after V lost 5 bases and J lost 8 bases. The V gene's germline CDR1 is SGHTA and CDR2 FQGTGA. The CDR3 has 14 residues. The CDR3 coding sequence is TGTGCCAGCAGCAAAACAGGGGGCGCGGACACCATATATTTT. This sequence encodes CASSKTGGADTIYF.

The chain combines TRBV11-3 with TRBJ1-1; possibly TRBD1 for D (5 bases). Germline CDR1 SGHNT, CDR2 YENEEA. CDR3 length: 14 residues. V lost 5 bases to trimming and J lost 6 bases, with 16 bases between them. CDR3 in amino acids: CASSLGQGFPEAFF. CDR3 nucleotide sequence: TGTGCCAGCAGCCTGGGGCAGGGATTCCCTGAAGCTTTCTTT.

CDR3 sequence: CASSWRAGGFYEQYV. For the CDR3, the DNA is TGTGCCAGCAGCTGGAGGGCGGGAGGGTTTTACGAGCAGTACGTC. This chain connects TRBV7-8 to TRBJ2-7; 9 bases fit TRBD2. Germline V gene lookup returns CDR1 SGHVS and CDR2 FQNEAQ. This CDR3 has 15 residues. Trimming cost V 4 bases and J 4 bases; bases outside gene matches: 8.

This clone came up a few times. The J gene is TRBJ2-5, the V gene TRBV29-1, with 8 bases aligning to TRBD2. The CDR3 loop spans 15 amino acids. Germline loops: CDR1 SQVTM, CDR2 ANQGSEA. V gave up 4 bases and J gave up 0 bases; unmatched junction bases: 7. The CDR3 bases are TGCAGCGTTGTAACCCAGCGGGGGTACCAAGAGACCCAGTACTTC. Encoded protein: CSVVTQRGYQETQYF.

This rearrangement joins TRBV6-2 or TRBV6-3 to TRBJ2-7; 9 nucleotides agree with TRBD1. Per the germline V gene, CDR1 is MNHEY and CDR2 is SVGEGT. The CDR3 consists of 18 residues. The junction had 21 bases not matched to a gene; V was cut back by 5 bases and J by 7 bases. The CDR3 bases are TGTGCCAGCAGTCCCCCGGGACAGGGAAAACTGGTATTTGAGGAGCAGTACGTC. It encodes CASSPPGQGKLVFEEQYV.

The chain employs TRBV9 and TRBJ1-1, with TRBD1 matching 9 bases. V shed 3 bases and J 5 bases; nucleotides not matched to a gene: 5. The CDR3 runs to 14 residues. Looked up from germline, CDR1 is SGDLS and CDR2 is YYNGEE. The CDR3: CASSEIGTGTEAFF. CDR3 coding DNA: TGTGCCAGCAGCGAAATCGGGACAGGGACTGAAGCTTTCTTT.

The chain couples TRBV5-6 to TRBJ2-5, with 7 bases aligning to TRBD2. Germline lookup yields CDR1 SGHDT and CDR2 YYEEEE. The CDR3 consists of 16 residues. The trim removed 4 bases at V and 1 base at J, leaving 10 bases unmatched. The chain's CDR3 is CASSPGGFGSQETQYF. CDR3 sequence (DNA): TGTGCCAGCAGCCCCGGGGGGTTTGGGTCCCAAGAGACCCAGTACTTC.

The rearrangement joins TRBV18 to TRBJ2-5, with TRBD2 identical over 12 bases. After removal of 4 bases from V and 2 bases from J, the junction contained 2 bases not matched to a gene. This CDR3 has 15 residues. Germline V CDR1 and CDR2: KGHSH, LQKENI. CDR3: CASSLGLAGQETQYF. CDR3 nucleotides: TGTGCCAGCTCACTCGGACTAGCGGGGCAAGAGACCCAGTACTTC.

The J gene is TRBJ1-2, the V gene TRBV6-6, with TRBD1 as a possible D gene (5 bases). The CDR3 covers 14 residues. The V end lost 6 bases, the J end lost 7 bases, and 18 bases lay between the germline ends. CDR1 is MNHNY and CDR2 is SVGAGI in the germline V gene (reference sequence). For the CDR3, the DNA is TGTGCCAGCAGCCTCCTACCCCCCGGGGGTGGCTACACCTTC. Translation gives CASSLLPPGGGYTF.

Here the CDR3 reads CASSIGASLNEQFF. Written as DNA, the CDR3 is TGTGCCAGTAGTATCGGAGCTAGCTTAAATGAGCAGTTCTTC. The chain uses TRBV19 and TRBJ2-1; D might be TRBD2 (5 bases). Germline V CDR1 and CDR2: LNHDA, SQIVND (reference sequence). Trimming took off 3 bases at V and 7 bases at J, with 13 bases between the two ends. This CDR3 comprises 14 residues.

This clone was found many times. The chain combines TRBV19 with TRBJ1-1; 7 bases match TRBD1. The V and J ends lost 4 bases and 6 bases, in that order; junction bases with no gene match: 14. The CDR3 totals 16 residues. Germline V CDR1 and CDR2: LNHDA, SQIVND (reference sequence). CDR3 protein: CASSTRTGPRRAEAFF. Written as DNA, the CDR3 is TGTGCCAGTAGTACCAGGACAGGTCCACGGCGGGCTGAAGCTTTCTTT.

The J gene is TRBJ2-7, the V gene TRBV6-6; 8 bases are a match to TRBD2. The junction had 4 bases not matched to a gene; V was cut back by 2 bases and J by 1 base. This CDR3 has 15 amino acids. Per the germline V gene, CDR1 is MNHNY and CDR2 is SVGAGI (reference sequence). This CDR3 reads CASSYEAGESYEQYF. CDR3 sequence (DNA): TGTGCCAGCAGTTACGAAGCGGGGGAATCCTACGAGCAGTACTTC.

The rearrangement links TRBV5-1 to TRBJ2-2; D is ambiguous. The CDR3 length is 13 residues. The germline gives CDR1 SGHRS, CDR2 YFSETQ. V was shortened by 5 bases and J by 6 bases, with 11 bases between the two germline ends. The CDR3 DNA reads as TGCGCCAGCAGTTTACAGCAATCCGGGGAGCTGTTTTTT. It codes for CASSLQQSGELFF.

The rearrangement links TRBV10-3 to TRBJ2-5; TRBD2 matches 7 bases. After removal of 5 bases from V and 5 bases from J, the junction contained 5 bases not matched to a gene. Germline assignment: CDR1 ENHRY and CDR2 SYGVKD. CDR3 length: 13 amino acids. The CDR3 protein is CAISRGDAETQYF. The DNA of the CDR3 is TGTGCCATCAGTCGGGGGGATGCGGAGACCCAGTACTTC.

V gene TRBV5-1 combines with J gene TRBJ1-3; perhaps TRBD1 as D (5 bases). V lost 1 base and J lost 2, with 10 bases in between. The CDR3 totals 15 residues. Germline CDR1 is SGHRS and CDR2 is YFSETQ. The chain's CDR3 is CASSLSRGTGNTIYF. The CDR3 nucleotides read TGCGCCAGCAGCTTGTCTCGGGGGACTGGAAACACCATATATTTT.

V is TRBV10-3 and J is TRBJ1-1, with D maybe TRBD1 (5 bases). V gave up 6 bases and J gave up 10 bases, with 15 bases separating them. The CDR3 loop spans 12 amino acids. Germline V gives CDR1 ENHRY, CDR2 SYGVKD. The CDR3 sequence is CAIRRDSEGAFF. The CDR3 DNA sequence: TGTGCCATCAGAAGGGACTCCGAAGGAGCTTTCTTT.

The chain joins TRBV30 to TRBJ2-3, with 10 bases fitting TRBD1. CDR1 is GTSNPN, CDR2 SVGIG, per germline (reference sequence). This CDR3 is 14 amino acids long. The V and J ends lost 5 bases and 0 bases, in that order; junction bases with no gene match: 2. The CDR3 reads CAWDRGLSTDTQYF. DNA for the CDR3: TGTGCCTGGGACAGGGGGCTTAGCACAGATACGCAGTATTTT.